The 27 T cell receptor beta chains reported below all come from one sample, sequenced in a study of shared clonotypes between healthy human individuals. Clones were sequenced by immunoSEQ multiplex PCR, and TCRdb holds only the in-frame ones, with some missing. The sample shows 600,000 to 750,000 clones, about 78% of them seen only once. The sequenced material came from memory CD4+ T cells sorted from blood. Subset: CD45RA-negative fraction. These receptors were collected from a woman in her twenties or thirties in good health.

V gene TRBV25-1 combines with J gene TRBJ2-6; D is ambiguous. Looked up from germline, CDR1 is MGHDK and CDR2 is SYGVNS. The ends were cut back, 7 bases at V and 0 bases at J, with 10 bases in the middle. The CDR3 covers 15 residues. CDR3 sequence (DNA): TGTGCCAGCACCCGACCCGGCTCTGGGGCCAACGTCCTGACTTTC. This encodes CASTRPGSGANVLTF.

This clone was found a few times. The V gene is TRBV5-1, the J gene TRBJ1-3; D call uncertain. This CDR3 comprises 13 residues. V shed 7 bases and J shed 4 bases, with 12 bases lying between them. Looked up from germline, CDR1 is SGHRS and CDR2 is YFSETQ. DNA for the CDR3: TGCGCCAGCCGCTCACTTGTGGGAAACACCATATATTTT. This sequence encodes CASRSLVGNTIYF. The full variable domain, in which reference TRBV5-1 and TRBJ1-3 provide the parts outside the CDR3, is KAGVTQTPRYLIKTRGQQVTLSCSPISGHRSVSWYQQTPGQGLQFLFEYFSETQRNKGNFPGRFSGRQFSNSRSEMNVSTLELGDSALYLCASRSLVGNTIYFGEGSWLTVV.

This clone was picked up a small number of times. This chain links TRBV5-1 with TRBJ1-3, with D hard to call. The CDR3 has 14 amino acids. V was trimmed by 2 bases and J by 4 bases, leaving 10 bases between them. The germline gives CDR1 SGHRS, CDR2 YFSETQ. For the CDR3, the DNA is TGCGCCAGCAGCTTAACATCTTCCGGAAACACCATATATTTT. Encoded protein: CASSLTSSGNTIYF.

The table lists this clone with a count of one. V and J are TRBV11-2 and TRBJ2-2; D is undetermined. There are 14 residues in the CDR3. V was shortened by 1 base and J by 6 bases, with 9 bases between the two germline ends. The germline gives CDR1 SGHAT, CDR2 FQNNGV. CDR3 in DNA: TGTGCCAGCAGCTTAGCGCAGGCCGCCGGGGAGCTGTTTTTT. Amino acids: CASSLAQAAGELFF.

This clone has a count of ten or more. The chain combines TRBV5-4 with TRBJ1-4; 9 nucleotides agree with TRBD1. J gave up 7 bases and V 4 bases, and 11 bases lay outside the gene matches. This CDR3 has 16 residues. Germline lookup yields CDR1 SGHNT and CDR2 YYREEE (reference sequence). The CDR3 coding sequence is TGTGCCAGCAGCCCTGCCGGACAGGGGTCACTTGAAAAACTGTTTTTT. Encoded protein: CASSPAGQGSLEKLFF.

The rearrangement uses TRBV30 and TRBJ1-2; D is perhaps TRBD1 (5 bases). CDR1 GTSNPN and CDR2 SVGIG come from the germline V gene (reference sequence). Trimming removed 8 bases at V and 4 bases at J, with 14 bases between. The CDR3 is made up of 12 amino acids. The CDR3 nucleotides read TGTGCCGCGGGGGACCGGGGCTATGGCTACACCTTC. This sequence encodes CAAGDRGYGYTF.

This chain connects TRBV9 to TRBJ2-1, with no clear D. Between the trimmed V and J ends, which lost 4 bases and 4 bases, there was a span of 21 bases. The CDR3 totals 17 residues. Germline values: CDR1 SGDLS, CDR2 YYNGEE. CDR3 nucleotides: TGTGCCAGCAGCAAAAGTTTAGGCACCCCGACTTACAATGAGCAGTTCTTC. It specifies CASSKSLGTPTYNEQFF. Looking up the rest from reference TRBV9 and TRBJ2-1 gives the full variable domain: DSGVTQTPKHLITATGQRVTLRCSPRSGDLSVYWYQQSLDQGLQFLIQYYNGEERAKGNILERFSAQQFPDLHSELNLSSLELGDSALYFCASSKSLGTPTYNEQFFGPGTRLTVL.

The rearrangement uses TRBV19 and TRBJ1-1, with a weak D call TRBD1 (5 bases). This CDR3 has 13 amino acids. V shed 6 bases and J shed 5 bases, with 13 bases lying between them. Germline assignment: CDR1 LNHDA and CDR2 SQIVND (reference sequence). CDR3 in amino acids: CASSLRGRTEAFF. The CDR3 nucleotides are TGTGCCAGTAGCCTCCGGGGGAGGACTGAAGCTTTCTTT.

This clone was seen a few times. The rearrangement uses TRBV30 and TRBJ1-3, with D possibly TRBD1 on 6 matching bases. The CDR3 sequence is 12 residues long. Germline CDR1 is GTSNPN and CDR2 is SVGIG (reference sequence). Trimming took 6 bases from V and 4 from J, leaving 10 bases between them. The CDR3 nucleotides read TGTGCCTGCACAGGGCGAGGAAACACCATATATTTT. Amino acid sequence: CACTGRGNTIYF.

This sequence joins TRBV10-3 and TRBJ2-2; a weak D match, TRBD2 (5 bases). Trimming stripped 2 bases from V and 1 base from J, with 14 bases between. Germline CDR1 reads ENHRY; CDR2 reads SYGVKD. The CDR3 runs to 17 residues. The CDR3 region is CAISEMLDFLNTGELFF. The CDR3 DNA reads TGTGCCATCAGTGAGATGTTGGACTTTTTGAACACCGGGGAGCTGTTTTTT.

The chain is built from TRBV7-8 and TRBJ2-1; the D gene is possibly TRBD1 (7 bases). The CDR3 is 17 amino acids. The germline V gene has CDR1 SGHVS and CDR2 FQNEAQ. With 8 bases removed from V and 0 bases from J, the gap between germline ends came to 20 bases. CDR3 coding DNA: TGTGCCAGCCGCGCCTACGGGGGACAGAACTCCTACAATGAGCAGTTCTTC. It encodes CASRAYGGQNSYNEQFF.

In its sample, this clone was seen once. The CDR3 DNA sequence: TGTGCCAGCAGACACACGAACACCGGGGAGCTGTTTTTT. Its protein is CASRHTNTGELFF. The chain links TRBV28 to TRBJ2-2; no reliable D call. Germline V gives CDR1 MDHEN, CDR2 SYDVKM. V lost 6 bases and J lost 0, with 5 bases in between. The CDR3 totals 13 residues.

This clone was counted once. This chain links TRBV30 with TRBJ1-1; D call uncertain. The CDR3 runs 15 residues. V was pared by 2 bases and J by 0 bases, with 13 bases between. Germline values: CDR1 GTSNPN, CDR2 SVGIG (reference sequence). CDR3 bases: TGTGCCTGGAGTAGACGGTCCTTTATGAACACTGAAGCTTTCTTT. Its translation is CAWSRRSFMNTEAFF.

This clone was seen a few times. This sequence joins TRBV14 and TRBJ1-1; no firm D call. CDR3 size: 12 residues. V was trimmed by 3 bases and J by 5 bases, leaving 7 bases between them. Germline V gene lookup returns CDR1 SGHDN and CDR2 FVKESK. The CDR3 DNA sequence: TGTGCCAGCAGCCAGGGGAGTACTGAAGCTTTCTTT. Encoded protein: CASSQGSTEAFF.

The gene calls are TRBV5-1 and TRBJ2-6, with D unclear. There are 13 residues in the CDR3. Trimming removed 2 bases at V and 3 bases at J, with 3 bases between. In germline, CDR1 is SGHRS, CDR2 YFSETQ. The CDR3 sequence: CASSFYGANVLTF. The CDR3 DNA sequence: TGCGCCAGCAGCTTCTATGGGGCCAACGTCCTGACTTTC.

Concerning this clone: This same CDR3 is encoded by further DNA sequences in the sample. This sequence joins TRBV5-4 and TRBJ2-5, with 13 bases identical to TRBD2. Germline-derived CDR1 and CDR2 are SGHNT and YYREEE (reference sequence). Unmatched junction bases numbered 4, after V lost 4 bases and J lost 1 base. The CDR3 runs 16 residues. As DNA, the CDR3 is TGTGCCAGCAGCAAAGGACTAGCGGGAGTCCAAGAGACCCAGTACTTC. This encodes CASSKGLAGVQETQYF.

This clone showed up just once. The chain uses TRBV19 and TRBJ2-3; tentatively, D is TRBD1 (7 bases). Germline-derived CDR1 and CDR2 are LNHDA and SQIVND (reference sequence). This CDR3 is built from 15 residues. V shed 4 bases and J shed 1 base, with 12 bases lying between them. CDR3 protein: CASSTQGGGTDTQYF. CDR3 in DNA: TGTGCCAGTAGTACTCAGGGGGGAGGCACAGATACGCAGTATTTT.

The chain employs TRBV6-1 and TRBJ2-7; D possibly corresponds to TRBD1 (5 bases). Between the trimmed V and J ends, which lost 8 bases and 2 bases, there was a span of 13 bases. Germline V gene lookup returns CDR1 MNHNS and CDR2 SASEGT. The CDR3 loop spans 13 amino acids. CDR3 nucleotide sequence: TGTGCCAGCCGGACACCGACCACCTACGAGCAGTACTTC. Translation: CASRTPTTYEQYF.

The chain carries TRBV7-2 and TRBJ2-5, with D maybe TRBD2 (6 bases). The ends were cut back, 2 bases at V and 2 bases at J, with 9 bases in the middle. The CDR3 extends over 14 amino acids. Germline V gene data show CDR1 as SGHTA and CDR2 as FQGNSA. As DNA, the CDR3 is TGTGCCAGCAGCTTATCTAGCGCACAAGAGACCCAGTACTTC. Translation gives CASSLSSAQETQYF.

CDR3 sequence reads: CASSFGLDQPQHF. The DNA for the CDR3 is TGTGCCAGCAGCTTCGGGTTGGATCAGCCCCAGCATTTT. The chain links TRBV5-8 to TRBJ1-5; D not resolved. Germline-derived CDR1 and CDR2 are SGHTS and YDEGEE. CDR3 length: 13 amino acids. The V gene lost 2 bases and the J gene lost 5 bases, with 8 bases spanning the gap.

This clone was seen many times. The chain has TRBV11-2 and TRBJ2-3, with 8 bases matching TRBD2. The CDR3 has 15 amino acids. V lost 7 bases, J lost 0 bases, and 6 bases stayed unmatched. The germline gives CDR1 SGHAT, CDR2 FQNNGV. The CDR3 region is CASIRGGFSTDTQYF. CDR3 DNA: TGTGCCAGCATTCGGGGGGGTTTTAGCACAGATACGCAGTATTTT.

The chain links TRBV6-1 to TRBJ1-5; 7 bases agree with TRBD1. Germline-derived CDR1 and CDR2 are MNHNS and SASEGT. CDR3 length equals 14 residues. The junction had 2 bases not matched to a gene; V was cut back by 4 bases and J by 2 bases. The CDR3 loop is CASSADRGNQPQHF. As DNA, the CDR3 is TGTGCCAGCAGTGCCGACAGGGGCAATCAGCCCCAGCATTTT.

The rearrangement joins TRBV28 to TRBJ1-2; maybe TRBD1 (5 bases). This CDR3 comprises 14 residues. Between the trimmed V and J ends, which lost 5 bases and 8 bases, there was a span of 18 bases. CDR1 is MDHEN, CDR2 SYDVKM, per germline. CDR3 amino acids: CASSTGGGRRGYTF. For the CDR3, the DNA is TGTGCCAGCAGTACGGGCGGGGGACGTAGGGGCTACACCTTC.

This rearrangement joins TRBV18 to TRBJ2-5; 7 positions agree with TRBD1. The DNA end is more similar to TRBJ2-7, so the J call may be wrong. Germline values: CDR1 KGHSH, CDR2 LQKENI. The CDR3 loop spans 16 amino acids. The CDR3 loop reads CASSPAAYNRGSEQYF. As DNA, the CDR3 is TGTGCCAGCTCACCGGCGGCGTATAACAGGGGAAGCGAGCAGTACTTC.

The rearrangement links TRBV5-6 to TRBJ2-1, with TRBD2 matching over 9 bases. In germline, CDR1 is SGHDT, CDR2 YYEEEE. With V trimmed by 6 bases and J by 4 bases, 8 bases remained unmatched. This CDR3 is built from 15 residues. CDR3 sequence: CASNSAGGGYNEQFF. In nucleotides, the CDR3 is TGTGCCAGCAACTCGGCGGGAGGGGGGTACAATGAGCAGTTCTTC.

As DNA, the CDR3 is TGCGCCAGCAGCACCGACACCGACAGCGCAACTAATGAAAAACTGTTTTTT. Encoded protein: CASSTDTDSATNEKLFF. This sequence joins TRBV5-1 and TRBJ1-4, with D possibly being TRBD1 (5 bases). V lost 4 bases, J lost 0 bases, and 16 bases lay in between. This CDR3 is built from 17 residues. Germline V gives CDR1 SGHRS, CDR2 YFSETQ.

This clone came up a few times. The J gene is TRBJ2-1, the V gene TRBV4-1, with 7 bases matching TRBD2. V was pared by 2 bases and J by 9 bases, with 7 bases of the junction left unmatched. Germline CDR1 and CDR2: MGHRA and YSYEKL. This CDR3 comprises 14 residues. The CDR3 sequence: CASSQPTGGGEQFF. The CDR3 bases are TGCGCCAGCAGCCAACCTACGGGGGGAGGTGAGCAGTTCTTC.